This T cell receptor delta chain was documented in a study of Vδ1+ human thymocytes. CDR3 length equals 18 residues. Germline lookup yields CDR1 TSWWSYY and CDR2 QGS. Trimming at V came to 2 bases and at J to 2 bases, leaving 13 bases not matched to a gene. Comment on this clone: Its specificity is not known.

Extracted RNA was reverse transcribed into cDNA. The CDR3 regions were amplified by multiplex PCR from V-gene primers to a constant-region primer. TCRdb re-called the multiplex PCR reads through CATT. The sample contains 80,000 or so delta-chain clones, around 35% of which appear only once. Study-level points and caveats: Thymic TRG and TRD repertoires appeared highly polyclonal, with Gaussian CDR3 length distributions.

The sorted cells were CD3+ Vdelta1+ Vdelta2- thymocytes from alphabeta-depleted thymus. Vdelta1+ thymocyte sorts reached between about 98% and 99.6% purity. Material: Vdelta1+ gamma-delta thymocytes from the thymus. Described subset: FACS-sorted CD3+ TCRalphabeta- TCRVdelta1+ TCRVdelta2- thymocytes. This clonotype was obtained from a boy younger than two who had congenital heart surgery. V is TRDV1 and J is TRDJ1; 8 bases align to TRDD3. CDR3 protein: CALGEKSWGDSCTDKLIF. The CDR3 nucleotides read TGTGCTCTTGGGGAAAAAAGTTGGGGGGATAGTTGTACCGATAAACTCATCTTT.